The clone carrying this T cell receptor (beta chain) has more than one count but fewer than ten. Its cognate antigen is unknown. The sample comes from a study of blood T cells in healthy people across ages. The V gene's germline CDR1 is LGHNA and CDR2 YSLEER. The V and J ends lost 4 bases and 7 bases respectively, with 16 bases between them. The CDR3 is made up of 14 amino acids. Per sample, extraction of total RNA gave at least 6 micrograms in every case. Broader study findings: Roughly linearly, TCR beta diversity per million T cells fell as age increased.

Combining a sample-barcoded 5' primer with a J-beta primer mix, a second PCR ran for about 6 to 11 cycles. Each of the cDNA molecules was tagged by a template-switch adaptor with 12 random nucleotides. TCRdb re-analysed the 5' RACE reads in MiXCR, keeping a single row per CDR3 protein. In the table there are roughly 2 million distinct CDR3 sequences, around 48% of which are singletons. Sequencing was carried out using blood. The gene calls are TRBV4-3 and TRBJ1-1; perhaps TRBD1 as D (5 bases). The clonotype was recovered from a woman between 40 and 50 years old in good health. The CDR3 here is CASSRNTGQGEAFF. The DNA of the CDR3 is TGCGCCAGCAGCCGAAACACGGGGCAGGGTGAAGCTTTCTTT.